The clone carrying this T cell receptor beta chain was observed at least ten times. Its target is unknown. The sample originates from a study of beta chain features in type 1 diabetes. Study-wide findings and caveats: Type 1 diabetes patients had TCRB CDR3s that were shorter (moderately but significantly so) in all four CD4+ subsets. cDNA-based sequencing might over-represent cells highly expressing TCR.

Per the germline V gene, CDR1 is SQVTM and CDR2 is ANQGSEA. The length of the CDR3 is 14 residues. V lost 6 bases to trimming and J lost 2 bases; unmatched junction nucleotides: 6. All of the isolated RNA was reverse transcribed, so expressed TCRB transcripts were sequenced. Approximately 3.4 million reads, on average, came from each naive, central memory and regulatory T cell sample. The data were produced by immunoSEQ multiplex PCR, yet TCRdb's version contains in-frame clones alone and is incomplete. The table has 250,000 to 300,000 clones, 14% seen once. Sequenced sample: naive CD4+ T cells from blood. The J gene is TRBJ2-7, the V gene TRBV29-1, with 11 bases lining up with TRBD2. This receptor was taken from a young man with type 1 diabetes. This chain's CDR3 is CSVAGTSGPYEQYF. In nucleotides, the CDR3 is TGCAGCGTAGCCGGGACTAGCGGACCCTACGAGCAGTACTTC.